The 31 T cell receptor beta chains below come from one sample, sequenced in a study of CD8 T cells in ankylosing spondylitis. One entry per CDR3 protein, called by TCRdb with MiXCR from the 5' RACE reads. This sample has roughly 230,000 distinct CDR3 sequences, with about 10% found just once. The sequencing input was blood, either unsorted or a sorted T cell fraction (not recorded which). The origin of the receptors is a male donor with ankylosing spondylitis or in good health (not recorded which).

This clonotype was counted between two and nine times. The DNA of the CDR3 is TGTGCCAGCTCACCAGCTAGCGGGGACAACTACAATGAGCAGTTCTTC. Protein product: CASSPASGDNYNEQFF. The rearrangement uses TRBV18 and TRBJ2-1, with 9 bases fitting TRBD2. The CDR3 length is 16 residues. The V gene's germline CDR1 is KGHSH and CDR2 LQKENI. The junction had 5 bases not matched to a gene; V was cut back by 2 bases and J by 3 bases.

This clonotype was found many times. V and J are TRBV18 and TRBJ2-1, with D uncertain. V was shortened by 4 bases and J by 9 bases, with 7 bases between the two germline ends. The CDR3 spans 11 residues. Germline CDR1 KGHSH, CDR2 LQKENI. The CDR3 loop reads CASSRVGEQFF. CDR3 in DNA: TGTGCCAGCTCACGAGTGGGTGAGCAGTTCTTC.

This clonotype appeared many times. The chain joins TRBV7-8 to TRBJ1-1; 8 bases map to TRBD1. CDR1 is SGHVS, CDR2 FQNEAQ, per germline. This CDR3 spans 18 amino acids. Unmatched junction bases numbered 15, after V lost 0 bases and J lost 6 bases. The CDR3 region is CASSLADRASIRLPEAFF. The CDR3 DNA reads as TGTGCCAGCAGCTTAGCGGACAGGGCTTCTATTCGGCTCCCTGAAGCTTTCTTT.

This clonotype has ten or more counts. The rearrangement joins TRBV12-3 or TRBV12-4 to TRBJ2-3; no reliable D call. The CDR3 extends over 11 amino acids. Trimming shortened V by 6 bases and J by 8 bases, and 9 bases separated the two germline ends. As DNA, the CDR3 is TGTGCCAGCAGCTCGGTTGGTACGCAGTATTTT. It is translated as CASSSVGTQYF.

This clonotype came up many times. The chain uses TRBV5-1 and TRBJ2-5; 8 bases are shared with TRBD1. V dropped 4 bases and J dropped 4; count of bases not matched to a gene: 9. The CDR3 contains 15 residues. Germline V gene data show CDR1 as SGHRS and CDR2 as YFSETQ. The CDR3 coding sequence is TGCGCCAGCAGCCTAACGACAGGGGAAGGAGAGACCCAGTACTTC. Its protein product is CASSLTTGEGETQYF.

This clonotype was counted many times. The rearrangement uses TRBV28 and TRBJ2-7, with 7 bases that match TRBD1. J lost 4 bases, V lost 6 bases, and 9 bases had no gene match. The germline gives CDR1 MDHEN, CDR2 SYDVKM. The CDR3 has 14 residues. CDR3 sequence reads: CASRGDRAKYEQYF. Written as DNA, the CDR3 is TGTGCCAGCAGGGGTGACAGGGCGAAATACGAGCAGTACTTC. Full variable domain (outside the CDR3, taken from reference TRBV28 and TRBJ2-7): DVKVTQSSRYLVKRTGEKVFLECVQDMDHENMFWYRQDPGLGLRLIYFSYDVKMKEKGDIPEGYSVSREKKERFSLILESASTNQTSMYLCASRGDRAKYEQYFGPGTRLTVT.

Ten or more counts support this clonotype. This chain links TRBV11-2 with TRBJ2-2, with TRBD1 matching over 10 bases. Germline values: CDR1 SGHAT, CDR2 FQNNGV. The CDR3 length is 15 residues. Trimming took 5 bases from V and 4 from J; bases not matched to a gene: 4. In DNA, the CDR3 is TGTGCCAGCAGCGCCGGGACAGGGGTCACCGGGGAGCTGTTTTTT. It translates to CASSAGTGVTGELFF.

Many counts were recorded for this clonotype. The genes are TRBV4-1 and TRBJ2-1; perhaps TRBD2 as D (6 bases). Germline V gives CDR1 MGHRA, CDR2 YSYEKL. Deletions cut 5 bases from V and 1 base from J, with 15 bases between. This CDR3 comprises 16 residues. The CDR3 region is CASSDPLARSYNEQFF. CDR3 DNA sequence: TGCGCCAGCAGCGACCCACTAGCAAGGTCCTACAATGAGCAGTTCTTC.

The chain joins TRBV14 to TRBJ2-6; 8 nucleotides align to TRBD2. Germline CDR1 reads SGHDN; CDR2 reads FVKESK. J gave up 0 bases and V 1 base, and 17 bases lay outside the gene matches. This CDR3 has 22 amino acids. As DNA, the CDR3 is TGTGCCAGCAGCCAAGTCCCGGGACTAGGTTTATTGGTGGTCTCTGGGGCCAACGTCCTGACTTTC. As protein: CASSQVPGLGLLVVSGANVLTF.

This clonotype was recorded at least ten times. The chain combines TRBV30 with TRBJ2-7; D possibly corresponds to TRBD1 (5 bases). In germline, CDR1 is GTSNPN, CDR2 SVGIG (reference sequence). V gave up 0 bases and J gave up 0 bases, with 12 bases separating them. This CDR3 has 15 residues. The CDR3 coding sequence is TGTGCCTGGAGTGTACTACCAGGGATCTCCTACGAGCAGTACTTC. Translating gives CAWSVLPGISYEQYF.

This clonotype was observed many times. The chain uses TRBV12-5 and TRBJ2-1; D is uncertain. The CDR3 runs to 15 residues. Germline V gene lookup returns CDR1 LGHNT and CDR2 FRNRAP. Trimming shortened V by 1 base and J by 0 bases, and 7 bases separated the two germline ends. CDR3 amino acids: CASGLDTTSYNEQFF. The DNA for the CDR3 is TGTGCTAGTGGTTTGGACACCACCTCCTACAATGAGCAGTTCTTC.

This clonotype was detected many times. This chain joins TRBV7-2 and TRBJ2-1; D uncertain. CDR1 SGHTA and CDR2 FQGNSA come from the germline V gene. The CDR3 has 15 amino acids. Trimming cost V 1 base and J 4 bases, with 11 bases left between them. CDR3 sequence reads: CASSLDQNSYNEQFF. The CDR3 DNA is TGTGCCAGCAGCTTAGATCAGAACAGTTACAATGAGCAGTTCTTC.

This clonotype has just a few counts. The V gene is TRBV4-2, the J gene TRBJ2-7; 12 nucleotides match TRBD2. V trimming: 3 bases; J trimming: 5 bases; junction bases outside the gene matches: 14. Germline CDR1 is LGHNA and CDR2 is YNFKEQ. This CDR3 spans 18 amino acids. Written as DNA, the CDR3 is TGTGCCAGCAGCCAGCAAAGCCCTAGCGGGGGGGCCTTCCACGAGCAGTACTTC. It specifies CASSQQSPSGGAFHEQYF.

This clonotype was seen more than once but under ten times. DNA for the CDR3: TGTGCCTGGAGTGAAAGGGGGAACACTGAAGCTTTCTTT. Protein product: CAWSERGNTEAFF. J is TRBJ1-1 and V is TRBV30, with D perhaps matching TRBD1 (5 bases). The CDR3 is 13 residues long. CDR1 and CDR2 (germline): GTSNPN, SVGIG (reference sequence). V lost 1 base and J lost 1, with 7 bases in between.

In this sample, this clonotype turned up many times. The chain links TRBV29-1 to TRBJ2-7; 8 bases are a match to TRBD2. The CDR3 contains 12 residues. After removal of 4 bases from V and 4 bases from J, the junction contained 3 bases not matched to a gene. Germline CDR1 is SQVTM and CDR2 is ANQGSEA. CDR3 residues: CSVGSSGYEQYF. CDR3 nucleotides: TGCAGCGTTGGTTCTAGCGGGTACGAGCAGTACTTC.

This clonotype was picked up many times. V is TRBV12-5 and J is TRBJ1-6; no definite D call. CDR1 is LGHNT, CDR2 FRNRAP, per germline. This CDR3 is built from 16 residues. V was pared by 0 bases and J by 0 bases, with 6 bases between. The CDR3 region is CASGLVPSSYNSPLHF. For the CDR3, the DNA is TGTGCTAGTGGTTTGGTCCCCAGCTCCTATAATTCACCCCTCCACTTT. The entire variable domain, with the rest obtained from reference TRBV12-5 and TRBJ1-6, is as follows: DARVTQTPRHKVTEMGQEVTMRCQPILGHNTVFWYRQTMMQGLELLAYFRNRAPLDDSGMPKDRFSAEMPDATLATLKIQPSEPRDSAVYFCASGLVPSSYNSPLHFGNGTRLTVT.

This clonotype came up many times. The rearrangement uses TRBV3-1 and TRBJ1-1; D not certain. Looked up from germline, CDR1 is LGHDT and CDR2 is YNNKEL (reference sequence). The CDR3 has 14 amino acids. V was cut by 5 bases and J by 2 bases, with 12 bases left in between. The CDR3 DNA reads TGTGCCAGCAGCTTCGATATCGGTAACACTGAAGCTTTCTTT. This translates into CASSFDIGNTEAFF. Together with reference TRBV3-1 and TRBJ1-1, the CDR3 gives the full variable domain: DTAVSQTPKYLVTQMGNDKSIKCEQNLGHDTMYWYKQDSKKFLKIMFSYNNKELIINETVPNRFSPKSPDKAHLNLHINSLELGDSAVYFCASSFDIGNTEAFFGQGTRLTVV.

This clonotype came up many times. The chain carries TRBV7-2 and TRBJ2-7; D ambiguous. This CDR3 comprises 13 residues. With 5 bases removed from V and 1 base from J, the gap between germline ends came to 9 bases. In germline, CDR1 is SGHTA, CDR2 FQGNSA. The CDR3 DNA follows: TGTGCCAGCAGCCTCTACGATTCCTACGAGCAGTACTTC. Translation: CASSLYDSYEQYF.

The sample holds a few counts of this clonotype. The rearrangement links TRBV20-1 to TRBJ2-3; D perhaps matches TRBD2 (6 bases). This CDR3 is 14 amino acids long. The germline CDR1 and CDR2 sequences are DFQATT and SNEGSKA (reference sequence). V was clipped by 5 bases and J by 0 bases, with 12 bases between them. The CDR3 sequence: CSASGTESTDTQYF. DNA of the CDR3: TGCAGTGCTTCCGGGACTGAAAGCACAGATACGCAGTATTTT.

This clonotype was seen a few times. The chain couples TRBV4-1 to TRBJ2-3; 10 nucleotides agree with TRBD2. J was trimmed by 9 bases and V by 4 bases; bases with no gene match: 13. Per germline, CDR1 MGHRA and CDR2 YSYEKL. CDR3 length: 16 amino acids. The CDR3 DNA reads as TGCGCCAGCAGCCTCTCTGAGGGACTAGCGAAAAGAACGCAGTATTTT. This translates into CASSLSEGLAKRTQYF.

This clonotype appeared many times. V is TRBV6-4 and J is TRBJ2-5; the D gene is possibly TRBD2 (6 bases). The CDR3 is made up of 13 amino acids. In germline, CDR1 is MRHNA, CDR2 SNTAGT. V gave up 3 bases and J gave up 7 bases, with 12 bases separating them. The CDR3 loop is CASSEEGFGTQYF. In nucleotides, the CDR3 is TGTGCCAGCAGTGAGGAGGGGTTTGGGACCCAGTACTTC.

This clonotype was detected only a few times. The rearrangement uses TRBV30 and TRBJ2-5; 12 bases map to TRBD2. The CDR3 consists of 12 residues. Germline CDR1 and CDR2: GTSNPN and SVGIG (reference sequence). V was clipped by 3 bases and J by 7 bases; unmatched bases: 0. The CDR3 DNA follows: TGTGCCTGGAGGACTAGCGGGGGGACCCAGTACTTC. The encoded protein is CAWRTSGGTQYF.

This clonotype was seen ten or more times. The gene calls are TRBV5-1 and TRBJ2-3; 8 bases map to TRBD2. Germline V CDR1 and CDR2: SGHRS, YFSETQ. The ends lost 3 bases at V and 2 bases at J; junction bases unmatched: 8. CDR3 size: 16 residues. The CDR3 spells CASSSPSGRDTDTQYF. CDR3 nucleotides: TGCGCCAGCAGCTCGCCCTCCGGGAGGGACACAGATACGCAGTATTTT.

In this sample, this clonotype turned up many times. The rearrangement uses TRBV4-1 and TRBJ1-2, with D perhaps TRBD1 (5 bases). CDR1 is MGHRA, CDR2 YSYEKL, per germline. Trimming took off 3 bases at V and 8 bases at J, with 19 bases between the two ends. CDR3 length equals 15 residues. The CDR3 sequence: CASSHPLEGKLGYTF. The CDR3 DNA follows: TGCGCCAGCAGCCACCCCCTGGAGGGGAAGCTCGGCTACACCTTC.

This clonotype appeared many times. The chain has TRBV30 and TRBJ2-1, with unresolved D. The CDR3 has 12 residues. Per germline, CDR1 GTSNPN and CDR2 SVGIG (reference sequence). Trimming cost V 2 bases and J 0 bases, with 2 bases left between them. In nucleotides, the CDR3 is TGTGCCTGGAGTCCCTCCTACAATGAGCAGTTCTTC. It is translated as CAWSPSYNEQFF.

This clonotype was observed at least ten times. The chain joins TRBV5-5 to TRBJ2-2; D gene ambiguous. From germline, CDR1 is SGHKS and CDR2 YYEKEE (reference sequence). The CDR3 has 15 amino acids. Trimming removed 5 bases at V and 6 bases at J, with 17 bases between. The CDR3 DNA reads TGTGCCAGCAGTCGGGCCCCATCTGGAGCCGGGGAGCTGTTTTTT. Protein sequence: CASSRAPSGAGELFF.

The chain combines TRBV30 with TRBJ2-3, with TRBD1 identical over 12 bases. The CDR3 is made up of 14 amino acids. The germline CDR1 and CDR2 sequences are GTSNPN and SVGIG (reference sequence). Germline trimming cut 5 bases from V and 0 bases from J; bases unmatched to any gene: 0. The CDR3 DNA is TGTGCCTGGGGGACAGGGGGCAGCACAGATACGCAGTATTTT. Translated: CAWGTGGSTDTQYF. Drawing the rest from reference TRBV30 and TRBJ2-3, the complete variable domain is SQTIHQWPATLVQPVGSPLSLECTVEGTSNPNLYWYRQAAGRGLQLLFYSVGIGQISSEVPQNLSASRPQDRQFILSSKKLLLSDSGFYLCAWGTGGSTDTQYFGPGTRLTVL.

There are a few counts of this clonotype. This rearrangement joins TRBV6-6 to TRBJ1-2; unclear D gene. Germline assignment: CDR1 MNHNY and CDR2 SVGAGI (reference sequence). Trimming left V 4 bases short and J 8 bases short, with 17 bases between. This CDR3 spans 14 amino acids. This CDR3 is CASSSPAGRTGYTF. The CDR3 DNA reads TGTGCCAGCAGTTCTCCGGCGGGTCGAACGGGCTACACCTTC.

This clonotype has ten or more counts. CDR3 bases: TGTGCCAGCAGCCGCAAAGACTTCGGGGAGACCCAGTACTTC. It codes for CASSRKDFGETQYF. This chain uses TRBV3-1 with TRBJ2-5; no clear D. V lost 4 bases to trimming and J lost 5 bases, with 14 bases between them. This CDR3 comprises 14 residues. Germline V gives CDR1 LGHDT, CDR2 YNNKEL (reference sequence).

This clonotype has only a few counts. The rearrangement uses TRBV7-2 and TRBJ2-7, with 10 bases identical to TRBD2. The CDR3 totals 15 residues. J gave up 0 bases and V 5 bases, and 4 bases lay outside the gene matches. Germline V gives CDR1 SGHTA, CDR2 FQGNSA. The CDR3, as DNA: TGTGCCAGCAGCATCCTAGCGGGGGACTCCTACGAGCAGTACTTC. Amino acids: CASSILAGDSYEQYF. Full variable domain (remainder filled in from reference TRBV7-2 and TRBJ2-7): GAGVSQSPSNKVTEKGKDVELRCDPISGHTALYWYRQSLGQGLEFLIYFQGNSAPDKSGLPSDRFSAERTGGSVSTLTIQRTQQEDSAVYLCASSILAGDSYEQYFGPGTRLTVT.

Ten or more counts support this clonotype. The rearrangement uses TRBV9 and TRBJ2-3; weak D call: TRBD1 (5 bases). With 4 bases removed from V and 6 bases from J, the gap between germline ends came to 12 bases. The CDR3 has 13 amino acids. CDR1 and CDR2 from the germline V gene are SGDLS and YYNGEE. The CDR3 nucleotides read TGTGCCAGCAGCCTGGGGCCGAGGGATACGCAGTATTTT. This translates into CASSLGPRDTQYF.